These 32 T cell receptor beta chains were all obtained from the same sample, sequenced in a study of T cells in localized non-small cell lung cancer. The protocol was immunoSEQ multiplex PCR, while the TCRdb copy is restricted to in-frame clones and leaves out a portion. The sample has around 92,000 clones, approximately 91% seen once. This specimen consisted of PBMCs, obtained before any cancer treatment. Source of these receptors: a woman between 40 and 69 years old with stage II squamous cell lung carcinoma.

The chain employs TRBV6-6 and TRBJ1-2; D is unclear. CDR3 size: 13 residues. The ends were cut back, 7 bases at V and 5 bases at J, with 14 bases in the middle. CDR1 MNHNY and CDR2 SVGAGI come from the germline V gene (reference sequence). The CDR3 DNA is TGTGCCAGCAAGCAGGACCTACCGTATGGCTACACCTTC. Protein product: CASKQDLPYGYTF.

The V and J genes are TRBV14 and TRBJ2-1; 12 nucleotides line up with TRBD2. The CDR3 sequence is 17 residues long. The trim removed 5 bases at V and 0 bases at J, leaving 5 bases unmatched. CDR1 and CDR2 from the germline V gene are SGHDN and FVKESK. In nucleotides, the CDR3 is TGTGCCAGCAGCTTTAAGACTAGCGGGGGCTCCTACAATGAGCAGTTCTTC. Translated: CASSFKTSGGSYNEQFF.

This clone appeared once. This chain links TRBV6-5 with TRBJ2-3, with D possibly TRBD1 on 6 matching bases. V gave up 7 bases and J gave up 3 bases, with 17 bases separating them. The CDR3 is made up of 15 amino acids. The germline gives CDR1 MNHEY, CDR2 SVGAGI. The CDR3 protein is CASNAGTKGTDTQYF. In nucleotides, the CDR3 is TGTGCCAGCAACGCCGGGACAAAAGGAACAGATACGCAGTATTTT.

The chain uses TRBV28 and TRBJ1-5; 8 bases map to TRBD1. Germline trimming cut 8 bases from V and 4 bases from J; bases unmatched to any gene: 7. Germline V gene data show CDR1 as MDHEN and CDR2 as SYDVKM. CDR3 size: 14 residues. The CDR3 protein is CASEPTGGNQPQHF. As DNA, the CDR3 is TGTGCCAGCGAACCTACAGGGGGGAATCAGCCCCAGCATTTT.

The chain has TRBV19 and TRBJ2-1, with 7 bases lining up with TRBD1. This CDR3 comprises 16 residues. From germline, CDR1 is LNHDA and CDR2 SQIVND (reference sequence). Trimming cost V 5 bases and J 8 bases; bases outside gene matches: 15. The CDR3 reads CASSVSTGTASYEQFF. CDR3 nucleotides: TGTGCCAGTAGTGTCTCAACCGGGACAGCCTCCTATGAGCAGTTCTTC. Together with reference TRBV19 and TRBJ2-1, the CDR3 gives the full variable domain: DGGITQSPKYLFRKEGQNVTLSCEQNLNHDAMYWYRQDPGQGLRLIYYSQIVNDFQKGDIAEGYSVSREKKESFPLTVTSAQKNPTAFYLCASSVSTGTASYEQFFGPGTRLTVL.

The J gene is TRBJ1-4, the V gene TRBV30; D call uncertain. The CDR3 covers 13 residues. In germline, CDR1 is GTSNPN, CDR2 SVGIG (reference sequence). In DNA, the CDR3 is TGTGCTGGCAAGTGGGTGGGAAATGAAAAACTGTTTTTT. Its translation: CAGKWVGNEKLFF.

The gene calls are TRBV14 and TRBJ2-3, with TRBD2 identical over 8 bases. This CDR3 has 16 amino acids. V shed 4 bases and J 2 bases; nucleotides not matched to a gene: 8. CDR1 and CDR2 (germline): SGHDN, FVKESK. DNA of the CDR3: TGTGCCAGCAGCCCCCGACTAGCGACGACCACAGATACGCAGTATTTT. Translation: CASSPRLATTTDTQYF. The full variable domain, completed using reference TRBV14 and TRBJ2-3, is EAGVTQFPSHSVIEKGQTVTLRCDPISGHDNLYWYRRVMGKEIKFLLHFVKESKQDESGMPNNRFLAERTGGTYSTLKVQPAELEDSGVYFCASSPRLATTTDTQYFGPGTRLTVL.

The chain employs TRBV6-5 and TRBJ1-2, with D perhaps matching TRBD1 (6 bases). V was clipped by 4 bases and J by 8 bases, with 14 bases between them. The germline V gene has CDR1 MNHEY and CDR2 SVGAGI. This CDR3 contains 13 residues. The CDR3 here is CASSSHQGFGYTF. CDR3 coding DNA: TGTGCCAGCAGTTCCCACCAGGGGTTCGGCTACACCTTC.

This clone occurred once. The chain employs TRBV6-1 and TRBJ2-1; weak D call: TRBD1 (6 bases). The germline V gene encodes CDR1 MNHNS and CDR2 SASEGT. This CDR3 comprises 12 residues. V was trimmed by 6 bases and J by 8 bases, leaving 11 bases between them. In DNA form, the CDR3 reads TGTGCCAGCAGCTACAGGGTTGATGAGCAGTTCTTC. It translates to CASSYRVDEQFF.

This clone was recorded once. V and J are TRBV28 and TRBJ2-7; D gene uncertain. Looked up from germline, CDR1 is MDHEN and CDR2 is SYDVKM. V was clipped by 6 bases and J by 9 bases, with 15 bases between them. The CDR3 runs to 12 residues. CDR3 coding DNA: TGTGCCAGCAGCCCCGGTCCCCTACCGCAGTACTTC. Encoded protein: CASSPGPLPQYF.

V gene TRBV4-1 combines with J gene TRBJ1-6; tentatively, D is TRBD1 (5 bases). This CDR3 has 15 amino acids. CDR1 and CDR2 from the germline V gene are MGHRA and YSYEKL. Trimming took off 1 base at V and 7 bases at J, with 11 bases between the two ends. In DNA, the CDR3 is TGCGCCAGCAGCCAAGGTGGGGGTAGGAATTCACCCCTCCACTTT. It is translated as CASSQGGGRNSPLHF.

A single count supports this clone. CDR3 nucleotides: TGTGCCAGCAGTTCCCCCCACACTGAAGCTTTCTTT. It specifies CASSSPHTEAFF. The chain carries TRBV27 and TRBJ1-1; D unresolved. Germline-derived CDR1 and CDR2 are MNHEY and SMNVEV (reference sequence). The CDR3 length is 12 residues. V was clipped by 4 bases and J by 3 bases, with 6 bases between them.

The rearrangement links TRBV12-5 to TRBJ1-2; D gene unclear. The CDR3 is made up of 12 amino acids. V was cut by 3 bases and J by 8 bases, with 10 bases left in between. Germline-derived CDR1 and CDR2 are LGHNT and FRNRAP. Here the CDR3 DNA reads TGTGCTAGTGGTTTTAGTGGAGGCGGCTACACCTTC. It specifies CASGFSGGGYTF. Together with reference TRBV12-5 and TRBJ1-2, the CDR3 gives the full variable domain: DARVTQTPRHKVTEMGQEVTMRCQPILGHNTVFWYRQTMMQGLELLAYFRNRAPLDDSGMPKDRFSAEMPDATLATLKIQPSEPRDSAVYFCASGFSGGGYTFGSGTRLTVV.

The chain combines TRBV7-2 with TRBJ2-1; D possibly corresponds to TRBD2 (6 bases). This CDR3 spans 16 amino acids. The V end lost 7 bases, the J end lost 8 bases, and 24 bases lay between the germline ends. CDR1 SGHTA and CDR2 FQGNSA come from the germline V gene. As DNA, the CDR3 is TGTGCCAGCACCGACACGCCGGGACTCCCTGGCGATGAGCAGTTCTTC. Translating it yields CASTDTPGLPGDEQFF.

The chain employs TRBV30 and TRBJ1-2; D unclear. The CDR3 has 13 residues. Trimming removed 3 bases at V and 2 bases at J, with 10 bases between. Germline V lookup: CDR1 GTSNPN, CDR2 SVGIG (reference sequence). The CDR3 DNA reads as TGTGCCTGGAGAGATGACGGAAACTATGGCTACACCTTC. Its protein is CAWRDDGNYGYTF. Filled out from reference TRBV30 and TRBJ1-2, the complete variable domain reads SQTIHQWPATLVQPVGSPLSLECTVEGTSNPNLYWYRQAAGRGLQLLFYSVGIGQISSEVPQNLSASRPQDRQFILSSKKLLLSDSGFYLCAWRDDGNYGYTFGSGTRLTVV.

The count of this clone is one. This chain uses TRBV18 with TRBJ2-2; possible D gene TRBD1, 5 bases. Germline V CDR1 and CDR2: KGHSH, LQKENI. CDR3 length: 15 residues. V lost 1 base and J 3 bases, leaving 9 bases between the germline ends. CDR3 loop: CASSPLDRYTGELFF. CDR3 coding DNA: TGTGCCAGCTCACCACTCGACAGATACACCGGGGAGCTGTTTTTT. Filled out from reference TRBV18 and TRBJ2-2, the complete variable domain reads NAGVMQNPRHLVRRRGQEARLRCSPMKGHSHVYWYRQLPEEGLKFMVYLQKENIIDESGMPKERFSAEFPKEGPSILRIQQVVRGDSAAYFCASSPLDRYTGELFFGEGSRLTVL.

The rearrangement links TRBV30 to TRBJ2-7; either TRBD1 or TRBD2 may supply D (5 bases each). The CDR3 consists of 14 residues. V was pared by 3 bases and J by 0 bases, with 12 bases between. Per the germline V gene, CDR1 is GTSNPN and CDR2 is SVGIG (reference sequence). DNA for the CDR3: TGTGCCTGGAGGGGGACCCTCAGCTCCTACGAGCAGTACTTC. Protein sequence: CAWRGTLSSYEQYF.

This chain connects TRBV7-2 to TRBJ1-6, with 8 bases lining up with TRBD1. The V segment lost 5 bases and the J segment 7 bases; nucleotides outside the gene matches: 7. The germline V gene has CDR1 SGHTA and CDR2 FQGNSA. The CDR3 loop spans 15 amino acids. The CDR3 nucleotides are TGTGCCAGCAGCCCTCCCGACAGGGGCAATTCACCCCTCCACTTT. Its protein is CASSPPDRGNSPLHF.

The CDR3 spells CASSQGETQYF. The CDR3 bases are TGTGCCAGCAGTCAAGGGGAGACCCAGTACTTC. V and J are TRBV6-1 and TRBJ2-5; D remains ambiguous. CDR3 length equals 11 residues. From germline, CDR1 is MNHNS and CDR2 SASEGT. The V gene lost 5 bases and the J gene lost 5 bases, with 6 bases spanning the gap.

The chain carries TRBV5-6 and TRBJ1-6, with 7 bases identical to TRBD1. The CDR3 covers 14 residues. V trimming: 4 bases; J trimming: 12 bases; junction bases outside the gene matches: 10. The germline CDR1 and CDR2 sequences are SGHDT and YYEEEE. DNA for the CDR3: TGTGCCAGCAGCAAGAGACAGGGACAGAGACCCCTCCACTTT. Residues: CASSKRQGQRPLHF.

The chain is built from TRBV28 and TRBJ1-1; maybe TRBD1 (6 bases). This CDR3 comprises 14 residues. Trimming removed 3 bases at V and 1 base at J, with 9 bases between. Germline V CDR1 and CDR2: MDHEN, SYDVKM. CDR3 sequence (DNA): TGTGCCAGCAGTTTGTACAGGGAGAACACTGAAGCTTTCTTT. It is translated as CASSLYRENTEAFF.

V and J are TRBV6-5 and TRBJ1-1, with no clear D. This CDR3 contains 13 residues. V was clipped by 6 bases and J by 1 base, with 9 bases between them. The germline V gene has CDR1 MNHEY and CDR2 SVGAGI. The CDR3 reads CASRITANTEAFF. The CDR3 DNA sequence: TGTGCCAGCAGGATTACAGCGAACACTGAAGCTTTCTTT.

This clone appeared once. The junction departs from germline at one end; a sequencing error may be responsible. This sequence joins TRBV7-7 and TRBJ1-1; perhaps TRBD1 as D (5 bases). The V gene's germline CDR1 is SSHAT and CDR2 FNYEAQ (reference sequence). The CDR3 loop spans 16 amino acids. The CDR3 nucleotides read TGTGCTAGCAAAAGATGCCAGGGACGGCTGAACACTGAAGCTTTCTTT. The encoded protein is CASKRCQGRLNTEAFF.

This clone has more than one count but fewer than ten. This chain uses TRBV2 with TRBJ1-2; D remains unclear. The CDR3 is made up of 11 amino acids. The germline CDR1 and CDR2 sequences are SNHLY and FYNNEI. V was cut by 4 bases and J by 6 bases, with 6 bases left in between. CDR3 DNA sequence: TGTGCCAGCAGTGTTGGGCATGGCTACACCTTC. Residues: CASSVGHGYTF.

The chain has TRBV10-2 and TRBJ1-5; D is undetermined. The CDR3 sequence is 14 residues long. CDR1 and CDR2 (germline): WSHSY, SAAADI. The V end was cut by 1 base, the J end by 1 base, with 5 bases between. Here the CDR3 reads CASSELKSNQPQHF. CDR3 in DNA: TGCGCCAGCAGTGAGTTAAAAAGCAATCAGCCCCAGCATTTT.

This chain connects TRBV29-1 to TRBJ2-5, with D maybe TRBD2 (6 bases). Germline values: CDR1 SQVTM, CDR2 ANQGSEA. V lost 7 bases and J 5 bases, leaving 17 bases between the germline ends. This CDR3 is built from 13 residues. Here the CDR3 DNA reads TGCAGCGCCCGGGGGTCTAGCCGGGAGACCCAGTACTTC. This encodes CSARGSSRETQYF.

V and J are TRBV9 and TRBJ2-3; D is uncertain. CDR1 is SGDLS, CDR2 YYNGEE, per germline. V was clipped by 0 bases and J by 3 bases, with 8 bases between them. The CDR3 consists of 14 residues. CDR3 nucleotides: TGTGCCAGCAGCGTAGACTGGGCGACAGATACGCAGTATTTT. Translated, it gives CASSVDWATDTQYF.

The rearrangement uses TRBV19 and TRBJ2-7; tentative D call: TRBD1 (5 bases). CDR1 is LNHDA and CDR2 is SQIVND in the germline V gene (reference sequence). V lost 1 base and J lost 0, with 16 bases in between. CDR3 length: 17 amino acids. CDR3 DNA: TGTGCCAGTAGTATAGCTGACAGCTTACGGAGCTCCTACGAGCAGTACTTC. Its protein product is CASSIADSLRSSYEQYF. The whole variable domain, remainder taken from reference TRBV19 and TRBJ2-7, is DGGITQSPKYLFRKEGQNVTLSCEQNLNHDAMYWYRQDPGQGLRLIYYSQIVNDFQKGDIAEGYSVSREKKESFPLTVTSAQKNPTAFYLCASSIADSLRSSYEQYFGPGTRLTVT.

The chain is built from TRBV5-4 and TRBJ2-5; D may be TRBD2 (5 bases). This CDR3 comprises 14 residues. Germline V gene lookup returns CDR1 SGHNT and CDR2 YYREEE (reference sequence). Between the trimmed V and J ends, which lost 0 bases and 4 bases, there was a span of 10 bases. This CDR3 is CASSLANRGETQYF. The CDR3 DNA reads TGTGCCAGCAGCTTGGCCAACCGGGGAGAGACCCAGTACTTC.

The chain links TRBV28 to TRBJ1-5, with a tentative D call TRBD1 (5 bases). This CDR3 comprises 16 residues. Germline CDR1 MDHEN, CDR2 SYDVKM. V lost 7 bases, J lost 5 bases, and 21 bases lay in between. The CDR3, as DNA: TGTGCCAGCAACACCTTGGGCCTTGGGGGGTATCAGCCCCAGCATTTT. It translates to CASNTLGLGGYQPQHF.

This chain joins TRBV5-6 and TRBJ1-1; possible D gene TRBD1, 6 bases. This CDR3 is built from 15 residues. With 0 bases removed from V and 7 bases from J, the gap between germline ends came to 16 bases. In germline, CDR1 is SGHDT, CDR2 YYEEEE. The CDR3 reads CASSLAGGGLGEAFF. In nucleotides, the CDR3 is TGTGCCAGCAGCTTGGCCGGCGGGGGCTTGGGTGAAGCTTTCTTT.

The chain couples TRBV6-6 to TRBJ1-3; possibly TRBD1 for D (5 bases). The CDR3 is 14 amino acids. V dropped 2 bases and J dropped 2 bases, with 7 bases sitting between them. CDR1 is MNHNY and CDR2 is SVGAGI in the germline V gene (reference sequence). This CDR3 reads CASSYVRAGNTIYF. The CDR3 DNA reads TGTGCCAGCAGTTACGTCAGGGCTGGAAACACCATATATTTT.